This T cell receptor beta chain was sequenced during a study of PD-1 blockade in mismatch repair-deficient tumors. General study results and limits: After pembrolizumab, tumor-resident clones rose rapidly, then generally contracted before radiologic responses.

On this clone itself: The antigen remains unidentified.

Profiling relied on immunoSEQ multiplex PCR, and the TCRdb table lists in-frame clones only, not all of them. This table holds about 49,000 clones, around 77% found once. Germline V CDR1 and CDR2: LNHDA, SQIVND (reference sequence). This CDR3 spans 15 amino acids. The chain combines TRBV19 with TRBJ2-3; D could derive from TRBD1 or TRBD2 (5 bases each). Sequencing was performed on PBMCs, taken before pembrolizumab treatment. The sequence derives from an adult with mismatch repair-deficient cancer. CDR3 in DNA: TGTGCAGCAGCGGCTGGGGCGGACCGCACAGATACGCAGTATTTT. Its translation: CAAAAGADRTDTQYF.